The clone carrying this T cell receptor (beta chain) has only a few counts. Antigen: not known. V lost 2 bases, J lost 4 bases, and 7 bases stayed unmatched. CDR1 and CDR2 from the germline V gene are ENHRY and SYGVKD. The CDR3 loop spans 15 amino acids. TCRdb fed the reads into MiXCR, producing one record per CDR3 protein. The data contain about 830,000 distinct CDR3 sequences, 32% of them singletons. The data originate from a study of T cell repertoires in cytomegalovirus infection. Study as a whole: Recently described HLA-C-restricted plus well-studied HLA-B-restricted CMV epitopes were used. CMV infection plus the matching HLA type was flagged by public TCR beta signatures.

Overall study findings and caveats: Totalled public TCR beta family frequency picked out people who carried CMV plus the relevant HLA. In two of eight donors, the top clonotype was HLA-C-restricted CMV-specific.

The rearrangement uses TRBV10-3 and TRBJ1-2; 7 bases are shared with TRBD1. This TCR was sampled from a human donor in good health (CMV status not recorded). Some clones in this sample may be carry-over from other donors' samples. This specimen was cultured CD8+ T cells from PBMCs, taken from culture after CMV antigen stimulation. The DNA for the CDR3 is TGTGCCATCAGTGAGCCCAAGGACAGGTTCTATGGCTACACCTTC. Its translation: CAISEPKDRFYGYTF.